These 6 T cell receptor beta chains share one sample of origin, sequenced in a study of blood T cell repertoires in COVID-19. This table comes from immunoSEQ multiplex PCR, and its TCRdb copy is limited to in-frame clones, with some not included. The sample lists 100,000 to 120,000 clones, over 80% occurring once. Sample: peripheral blood. These receptors came from a woman in her forties or fifties with acute or convalescent COVID-19.

The chain carries TRBV28 and TRBJ1-5; possible D gene TRBD1, 5 bases. The CDR3 extends over 14 amino acids. Germline V gene lookup returns CDR1 MDHEN and CDR2 SYDVKM. Deletions cut 8 bases from V and 7 bases from J, with 18 bases between. As DNA, the CDR3 is TGTGCCAGCTCCATCCAGGGTTTAGGGCAGCCCCAGCATTTT. Translating it yields CASSIQGLGQPQHF. Filled out from reference TRBV28 and TRBJ1-5, the complete variable domain reads DVKVTQSSRYLVKRTGEKVFLECVQDMDHENMFWYRQDPGLGLRLIYFSYDVKMKEKGDIPEGYSVSREKKERFSLILESASTNQTSMYLCASSIQGLGQPQHFGDGTRLSIL.

The chain carries TRBV5-6 and TRBJ1-5; 11 nucleotides match TRBD1. V gave up 4 bases and J gave up 6 bases; unmatched junction bases: 3. Germline CDR1 is SGHDT and CDR2 is YYEEEE. The CDR3 extends over 14 amino acids. The CDR3 sequence is CASSTGTGGQPQHF. The CDR3 coding sequence is TGTGCCAGCAGCACAGGGACAGGGGGTCAGCCCCAGCATTTT.

The CDR3 coding sequence is TGTGCCACCAGCTACACGCAGGGGGTCGGTAGTGGCTACACCTTC. This translates into CATSYTQGVGSGYTF. The gene calls are TRBV15 and TRBJ1-2; TRBD1 matches at 7 bases. This CDR3 is built from 15 residues. CDR1 is LNHNV and CDR2 is YYDKDF in the germline V gene (reference sequence). V gave up 5 bases and J gave up 7 bases; unmatched junction bases: 13.

The rearrangement links TRBV3-1 (or the pseudogene TRBV3-2) to TRBJ1-5; D is uncertain. Germline V CDR1 and CDR2: LGHDT, YNNKEL (reference sequence). The CDR3 loop spans 12 amino acids. Deletions cut 3 bases from V and 6 bases from J, with 6 bases between. The CDR3 sequence: CASSHEGQPQHF. The CDR3 nucleotides read TGTGCCAGCAGCCATGAGGGTCAGCCCCAGCATTTT.

This clone was observed a single time. The chain is built from TRBV28 and TRBJ1-1, with D possibly TRBD1 on 5 matching bases. V lost 11 bases and J lost 1, with 14 bases in between. Germline V gives CDR1 MDHEN, CDR2 SYDVKM. This CDR3 is 13 amino acids long. The CDR3 is CAGTMGGNTEAFF. The CDR3 coding sequence is TGTGCCGGCACCATGGGGGGGAACACTGAAGCTTTCTTT.

J is TRBJ2-5 and V is TRBV19; 10 bases map to TRBD2. The length of the CDR3 is 16 residues. V shed 4 bases, J shed 4 bases, and the junction held 9 bases outside the gene matches. Germline lookup yields CDR1 LNHDA and CDR2 SQIVND (reference sequence). CDR3 DNA sequence: TGTGCCAGTAGTAGAGAAGCGGGAGGGACAGGAGAGACCCAGTACTTC. It encodes CASSREAGGTGETQYF.